This record looks at one T cell receptor beta chain sequence and its context. Its antigen is unknown. The germline CDR1 and CDR2 sequences are SNHLY and FYNNEI. This CDR3 has 12 residues. The germline V and J ends were trimmed by 7 bases and 0 bases, with 6 bases remaining between them. These data are taken from a study of early stage breast cancer tumors. Study context: Most invasive tumors, about 75% of the 16, were ER+/PR+/HER2-. Study findings and constraints: Tumors had approximately 2.5-fold higher T cell density than normal breast. Most shared enriched TCRB sequences were commonly generated ones.

Repertoires were generated with immunoSEQ multiplex PCR, while TCRdb's copy carries only in-frame clones and drops some. The data hold about 31,000 clones, with 70% to 75% observed a single time. Input material: blood. The chain carries TRBV2 and TRBJ1-1, with D possibly TRBD1 on 5 matching bases. The sequence came from a person in their 40s with breast cancer. As DNA, the CDR3 is TGTGCCAGCAAGGGGATGAACACTGAAGCTTTCTTT. It translates to CASKGMNTEAFF.